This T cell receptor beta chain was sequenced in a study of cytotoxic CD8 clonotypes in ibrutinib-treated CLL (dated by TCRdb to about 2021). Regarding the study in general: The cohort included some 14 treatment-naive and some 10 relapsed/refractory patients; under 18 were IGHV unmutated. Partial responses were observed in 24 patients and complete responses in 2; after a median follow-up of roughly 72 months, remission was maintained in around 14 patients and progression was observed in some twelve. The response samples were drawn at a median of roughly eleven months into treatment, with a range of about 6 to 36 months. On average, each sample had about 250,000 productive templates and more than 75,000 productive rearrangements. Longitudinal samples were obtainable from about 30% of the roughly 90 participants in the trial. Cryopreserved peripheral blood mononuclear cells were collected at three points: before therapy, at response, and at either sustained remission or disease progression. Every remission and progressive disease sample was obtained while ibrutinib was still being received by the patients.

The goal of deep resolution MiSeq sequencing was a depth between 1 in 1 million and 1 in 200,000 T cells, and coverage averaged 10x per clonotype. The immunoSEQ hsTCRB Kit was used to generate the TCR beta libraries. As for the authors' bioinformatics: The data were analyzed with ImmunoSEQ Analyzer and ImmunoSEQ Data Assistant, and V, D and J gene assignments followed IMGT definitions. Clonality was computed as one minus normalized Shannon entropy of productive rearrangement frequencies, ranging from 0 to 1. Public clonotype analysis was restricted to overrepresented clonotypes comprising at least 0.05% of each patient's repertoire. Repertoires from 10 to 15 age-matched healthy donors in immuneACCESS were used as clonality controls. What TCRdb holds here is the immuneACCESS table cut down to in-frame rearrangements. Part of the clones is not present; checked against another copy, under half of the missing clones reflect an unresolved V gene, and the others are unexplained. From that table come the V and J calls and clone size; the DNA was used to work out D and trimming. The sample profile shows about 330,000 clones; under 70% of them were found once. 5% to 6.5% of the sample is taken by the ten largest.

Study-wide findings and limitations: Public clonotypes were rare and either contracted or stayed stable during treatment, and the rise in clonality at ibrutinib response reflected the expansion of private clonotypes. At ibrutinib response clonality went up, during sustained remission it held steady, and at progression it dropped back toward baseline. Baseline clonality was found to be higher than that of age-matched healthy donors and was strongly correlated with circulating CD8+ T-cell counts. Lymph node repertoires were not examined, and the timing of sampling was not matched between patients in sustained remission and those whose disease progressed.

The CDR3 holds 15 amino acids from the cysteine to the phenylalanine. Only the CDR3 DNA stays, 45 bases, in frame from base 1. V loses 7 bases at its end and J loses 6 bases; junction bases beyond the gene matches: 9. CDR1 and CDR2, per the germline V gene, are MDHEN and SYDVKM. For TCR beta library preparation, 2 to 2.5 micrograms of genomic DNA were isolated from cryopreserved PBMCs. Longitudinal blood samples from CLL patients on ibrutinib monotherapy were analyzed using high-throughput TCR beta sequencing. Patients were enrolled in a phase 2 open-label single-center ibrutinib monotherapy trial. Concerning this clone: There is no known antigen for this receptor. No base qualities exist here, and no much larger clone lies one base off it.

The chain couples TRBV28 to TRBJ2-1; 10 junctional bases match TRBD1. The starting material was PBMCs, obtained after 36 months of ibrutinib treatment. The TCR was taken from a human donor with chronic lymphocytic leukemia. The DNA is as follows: TGTGCCAGCACCGCCGGGACAGGGGTGACCAATGAGCAGTTCTTC. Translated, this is CASTAGTGVTNEQFF. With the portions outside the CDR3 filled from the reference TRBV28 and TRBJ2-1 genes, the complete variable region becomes DVKVTQSSRYLVKRTGEKVFLECVQDMDHENMFWYRQDPGLGLRLIYFSYDVKMKEKGDIPEGYSVSREKKERFSLILESASTNQTSMYLCASTAGTGVTNEQFFGPGTRLTVL.